Listed below are T cell receptor beta chains from one sample, sequenced in a study of beta chain features in type 1 diabetes. Assay: immunoSEQ multiplex PCR; the TCRdb copy retains only in-frame clones and omits some. The sample holds approximately 360,000 clones, roughly an eighth seen once. Sequenced material: naive CD4+ T cells from blood. Receptor source: a woman aged 18 to 35 with type 1 diabetes. Both conserved end residues are part of each CDR3. D genes are given only for firm matches. The size field is filled for only some rows; it gives once, few, many or a size class.

D: TRBD2; size: -; J: TRBJ2-1; V: TRBV7-2; DNA: TGTGCCAGCAGCTTAGTAGGGCTAGCGGGTCACAATGAGCAGTTCTTC; CDR3: CASSLVGLAGHNEQFF
D: -; size: -; J: TRBJ1-1; V: TRBV18; DNA: TGTGCCAGCTCACCATGGGACACCCAAGAAGCTTTCTTT; CDR3: CASSPWDTQEAFF
D: -; size: few; J: TRBJ1-1; V: TRBV30; DNA: TGTGCCTGGCGGCGGGGGAGCACTGAAGCTTTCTTT; CDR3: CAWRRGSTEAFF
D: -; size: -; J: TRBJ2-3; V: TRBV7-3; DNA: TGTGCCAGCAGCACATCAGGAGATACGCAGTATTTT; CDR3: CASSTSGDTQYF
D: TRBD2; size: -; J: TRBJ2-1; V: TRBV28; DNA: TGTGCCAGCAGTTTGTTGACTAGCGGGAGCATAGGGCAGTTCTTC; CDR3: CASSLLTSGSIGQFF
D: -; size: few; J: TRBJ2-3; V: TRBV5-1; DNA: TGCGCCAGCAGCTTGGCAATAGCGTCAGATACGCAGTATTTT; CDR3: CASSLAIASDTQYF
D: -; size: -; J: TRBJ2-3; V: TRBV7-2; DNA: TGTGCCAGCGGGTGGCGGTCTCGCACAGATACGCAGTATTTT; CDR3: CASGWRSRTDTQYF
D: TRBD2; size: few; J: TRBJ2-3; V: TRBV5-4; DNA: TGTGCCAGCAGCTCAGCGGGGGCCACAGATACGCAGTATTTT; CDR3: CASSSAGATDTQYF
D: -; size: few; J: TRBJ1-6; V: TRBV7-2; DNA: TGTGCCAGCAGCTTAGGAACGGCGGCAGGGTCACCCCTCCACTTT; CDR3: CASSLGTAAGSPLHF
D: -; size: few; J: TRBJ2-1; V: TRBV7-2; DNA: TGTGCCAGCAGCCCCCCAGCGGGCGCCTACAATGAGCAGTTCTTC; CDR3: CASSPPAGAYNEQFF
D: -; size: -; J: TRBJ2-5; V: TRBV14; DNA: TGTGCCAGCAGCCAAGATAGCGGTGCCCAAGAGACCCAGTACTTC; CDR3: CASSQDSGAQETQYF
D: -; size: few; J: TRBJ2-3; V: TRBV4-3; DNA: TGCGCCAGCAGCCAAGATGTGGCGGGGGCGGCCACAGATACGCAGTATTTT; CDR3: CASSQDVAGAATDTQYF
D: -; size: few; J: TRBJ2-1; V: TRBV7-2; DNA: TGTGCCAGCAGCTTACGTAGGGGCAATGAGCAGTTCTTC; CDR3: CASSLRRGNEQFF